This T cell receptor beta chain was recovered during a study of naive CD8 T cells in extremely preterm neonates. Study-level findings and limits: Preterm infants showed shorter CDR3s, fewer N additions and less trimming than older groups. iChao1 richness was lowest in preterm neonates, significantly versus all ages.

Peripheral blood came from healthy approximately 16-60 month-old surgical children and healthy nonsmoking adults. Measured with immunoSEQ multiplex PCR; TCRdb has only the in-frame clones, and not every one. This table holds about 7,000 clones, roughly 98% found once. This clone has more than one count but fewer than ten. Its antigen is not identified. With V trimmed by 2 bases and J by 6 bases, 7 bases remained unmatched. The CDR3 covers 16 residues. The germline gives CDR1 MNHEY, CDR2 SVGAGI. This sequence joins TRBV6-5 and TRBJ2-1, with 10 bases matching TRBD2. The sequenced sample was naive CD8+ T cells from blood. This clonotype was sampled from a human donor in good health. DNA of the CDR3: TGTGCCAGCAGTTACGCGTTAGCGGGAGGATCCAATGAGCAGTTCTTC. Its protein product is CASSYALAGGSNEQFF.